The source of this T cell receptor (beta chain) is a study of OX40 agonist ivuxolimab in advanced cancers. TCRdb's table, derived via immunoSEQ multiplex PCR, lists solely in-frame clones and lacks some. The table lists some 43,000 clones, approximately 90% of them singletons, with about 9.4% in the top ten. Germline V CDR1 and CDR2: LGHNA, YSLEER. With 1 base clipped from V and 4 bases from J, the junction kept 19 bases outside the gene matches. The CDR3 has 20 residues. The receptor's source is an adult with an advanced solid tumor such as melanoma, head and neck, liver or kidney cancer. The material sequenced was CD4+ or CD8+ T cells sorted from blood, taken in a trial of the OX40 agonist ivuxolimab. The rearrangement uses TRBV4-3 and TRBJ1-1, with TRBD1 matching 9 bases. The CDR3 loop reads CASSQVKDSGGQGDGTEAFF. The DNA of the CDR3 is TGCGCCAGCAGCCAAGTCAAGGATAGCGGGGGACAGGGTGACGGCACTGAAGCTTTCTTT.